These 22 T cell receptor beta chains were sequenced from one sample in a study of regulatory T cells in long-lasting Graves disease. Time point given: newly diagnosed GD, antithyroid drugs for less than 3 months. Making the TCR library involved RNA that had been extracted from PBMCs. In building TCR beta libraries, iRepertoire HTBI primers were used together with Arm-PCR of CDR3 regions. TCRdb re-derived calls from the multiplex PCR reads in MiXCR, one entry per CDR3 protein. The sample shows under 400,000 distinct CDR3 sequences, over 15% of them seen only once. The same data also went into a second study, on T cells in Graves' hyperthyroidism and ophthalmopathy.

Sample: peripheral blood mononuclear cells (PBMCs), taken at new diagnosis, from a patient treated with antithyroid drugs. Receptor source: a man in his forties with Graves disease.

This clonotype was detected many times. The junction departs from the called germline gene at one end, perhaps through a read error. The chain carries TRBV27 and TRBJ2-7; 8 bases line up with TRBD1. The CDR3 sequence is 14 residues long. Germline V gene data show CDR1 as MNHEY and CDR2 as SMNVEV (reference sequence). The CDR3: CASSLRQGSYEQYF. CDR3 bases: TGCGCCAGCAGCCTGAGACAGGGGTCCTACGAGCAGTACTTC.

This clonotype was detected ten times or more. J is TRBJ1-2 and V is TRBV18; unclear D gene. This CDR3 is 13 amino acids long. Germline CDR1 is KGHSH and CDR2 is LQKENI. Trimming took off 3 bases at V and 4 bases at J, with 9 bases between the two ends. In DNA, the CDR3 is TGTGCCAGCTCACCCGAGGGTATCTATGGCTACACCTTC. It encodes CASSPEGIYGYTF.

This clonotype showed up many times. The chain recombines TRBV10-1 with TRBJ2-3, with D unresolved. This CDR3 comprises 14 residues. Germline values: CDR1 WNHNN, CDR2 SYGVQD (reference sequence). V was pared by 5 bases and J by 4 bases, with 13 bases between. CDR3 in amino acids: CASSPLQLADTQYF. The CDR3 DNA sequence: TGCGCCAGCAGTCCCCTTCAGCTCGCAGATACGCAGTATTTT.

The table lists this clonotype with many counts. The chain couples TRBV6-1 to TRBJ2-1, with a weak D call TRBD1 (6 bases). The CDR3 is 15 residues long. Germline V lookup: CDR1 MNHNS, CDR2 SASEGT. Trimming took off 6 bases at V and 4 bases at J, with 16 bases between the two ends. This chain's CDR3 is CASRASGTTYNEQFF. The CDR3 DNA reads as TGTGCCAGCAGGGCCTCCGGGACAACGTACAATGAGCAGTTCTTC.

The chain uses TRBV5-4 and TRBJ1-6; D uncertain. CDR3 length: 17 residues. Trimming took 4 bases from V and 9 from J, leaving 23 bases between them. CDR1 is SGHNT and CDR2 is YYREEE in the germline V gene (reference sequence). CDR3 bases: TGTGCCAGCAGCCCCAGACTTGCACCGACTTTGGGTTCACCCCTCCACTTT. Its protein is CASSPRLAPTLGSPLHF.

This clonotype was observed many times. The chain couples TRBV4-3 to TRBJ2-3; D perhaps matches TRBD2 (5 bases). V was shortened by 1 base and J by 1 base, with 12 bases between the two germline ends. The CDR3 covers 16 residues. Germline CDR1 reads LGHNA; CDR2 reads YSLEER. CDR3 residues: CASSQVLSGGTDTQYF. CDR3 nucleotides: TGCGCCAGCAGCCAAGTCCTCTCCGGGGGCACAGATACGCAGTATTTT.

This clonotype was picked up a small number of times. This chain joins TRBV12-3 or TRBV12-4 and TRBJ2-1; the D call may be TRBD1 or TRBD2 (6 bases each). The CDR3 is 15 amino acids. Deletions cut 5 bases from V and 0 bases from J, with 11 bases between. Here the CDR3 DNA reads TGTGCCAGCAGTCCCTGGGGGGCCTCCTACAATGAGCAGTTCTTC. It specifies CASSPWGASYNEQFF.

This clonotype occurred a few times. This could be a read error, since a much larger clone is one nucleotide away. This chain connects TRBV2 to TRBJ1-2; the D gene is possibly TRBD1 (6 bases). The CDR3 extends over 13 amino acids. The germline V gene encodes CDR1 SNHLY and CDR2 FYNNEI. DNA of the CDR3: TGTGCCAGCAGTGCACAGGGATACTATGGCTACGCCTTC. Translating gives CASSAQGYYGYAF.

The table lists this clonotype with a few counts. The chain combines TRBV20-1 with TRBJ1-5; 7 nucleotides agree with TRBD1. Germline CDR1 DFQATT, CDR2 SNEGSKA (reference sequence). The trim removed 6 bases at V and 0 bases at J, leaving 5 bases unmatched. The CDR3 spans 14 residues. Here the CDR3 reads CSANRGNSNQPQHF. The CDR3, as DNA: TGCAGTGCAAACAGGGGCAATAGCAATCAGCCCCAGCATTTT.

V gene TRBV19 combines with J gene TRBJ1-1, with D possibly being TRBD1 (6 bases). Germline V gives CDR1 LNHDA, CDR2 SQIVND (reference sequence). V was clipped by 0 bases and J by 4 bases, with 9 bases between them. The length of the CDR3 is 14 residues. CDR3 sequence: CASSIEGGLTEAFF. The CDR3 DNA sequence: TGTGCCAGTAGTATAGAAGGGGGGCTCACTGAAGCTTTCTTT.

This clonotype was detected ten times or more. CDR3 in amino acids: CASRGRRTGTEQFF. In DNA form, the CDR3 reads TGTGCCAGCCGTGGAAGGCGAACAGGGACGGAGCAGTTCTTC. V is TRBV7-2 and J is TRBJ2-1; possible D gene TRBD1, 6 bases. The ends were cut back, 8 bases at V and 10 bases at J, with 21 bases in the middle. Per germline, CDR1 SGHTA and CDR2 FQGNSA. The length of the CDR3 is 14 residues.

This clonotype was seen repeatedly, ten times or more. The rearrangement joins TRBV12-3 or TRBV12-4 to TRBJ2-3; TRBD2 might be the D (6 bases). The CDR3 spans 13 residues. Trimming pared 6 bases from V and 7 bases from J, leaving 14 bases between. CDR3 sequence reads: CASSPPGLHTQYF. CDR3 nucleotides: TGTGCCAGCAGCCCGCCGGGACTTCATACGCAGTATTTT.

This clonotype turned up a few times. The chain employs TRBV7-2 and TRBJ2-3; D may be TRBD1 or TRBD2 (6 bases each). Germline CDR1 and CDR2: SGHTA and FQGNSA. This CDR3 region has 17 residues. Trimming removed 2 bases at V and 2 bases at J, with 17 bases between. CDR3 DNA sequence: TGTGCCAGCAGCTTATTGCGGGACACCCGGGACACAGATACGCAGTATTTT. Its translation is CASSLLRDTRDTDTQYF.

This chain joins TRBV19 and TRBJ2-5, with 8 bases aligning to TRBD2. Germline lookup yields CDR1 LNHDA and CDR2 SQIVND (reference sequence). Germline trimming cut 10 bases from V and 5 bases from J; bases unmatched to any gene: 6. The CDR3 consists of 12 residues. CDR3 sequence (DNA): TGTGCCACGAGCGGGGGCGGGGAGACCCAGTACTTC. It is translated as CATSGGGETQYF. Supplemented by reference TRBV19 and TRBJ2-5, the full variable domain reads DGGITQSPKYLFRKEGQNVTLSCEQNLNHDAMYWYRQDPGQGLRLIYYSQIVNDFQKGDIAEGYSVSREKKESFPLTVTSAQKNPTAFYLCATSGGGETQYFGPGTRLLVL.

This clonotype was picked up many times. The rearrangement links TRBV11-3 to TRBJ2-3; D is possibly TRBD1 (6 bases). V was trimmed by 1 base and J by 2 bases, leaving 10 bases between them. Germline V gene data show CDR1 as SGHNT and CDR2 as YENEEA. CDR3 length equals 15 residues. This CDR3 is CASSLGGLDTDTQYF. The CDR3 DNA follows: TGTGCCAGCAGCTTAGGGGGGCTAGACACAGATACGCAGTATTTT.

The chain combines TRBV9 with TRBJ2-1; 7 positions match TRBD1. The V and J ends lost 0 bases and 10 bases, in that order; junction bases with no gene match: 10. The CDR3 has 15 amino acids. Germline V gene data show CDR1 as SGDLS and CDR2 as YYNGEE. In nucleotides, the CDR3 is TGTGCCAGCAGCGTAGAGGGGGCGCGAGTAAGCGAGCAGTTCTTC. This gives the protein CASSVEGARVSEQFF.

This clonotype has just a few counts. This chain links TRBV5-4 with TRBJ2-1, with 7 positions matching TRBD1. Germline V lookup: CDR1 SGHNT, CDR2 YYREEE (reference sequence). The CDR3 length is 16 residues. The V gene end was trimmed by 4 bases and the J gene end by 1 base; junction bases not matched to a gene: 8. CDR3 region: CASSPRTGESYNEQFF. The CDR3 bases are TGTGCCAGCAGCCCTAGGACAGGAGAGTCCTACAATGAGCAGTTCTTC.

There are a few counts of this clonotype. The chain has TRBV27 and TRBJ1-1; D remains unclear. The length of the CDR3 is 11 residues. V was cut by 4 bases and J by 10 bases, with 10 bases left in between. CDR1 is MNHEY, CDR2 SMNVEV, per germline (reference sequence). CDR3 in amino acids: CASSSPRGAFF. CDR3 DNA: TGTGCCAGCAGTTCCCCTCGGGGAGCTTTCTTT.

To note about this clonotype: With only one base between it and a far larger clone, this is likely a read error. The rearrangement joins TRBV5-5 to TRBJ1-1; D remains ambiguous. This CDR3 is built from 14 residues. The germline V gene encodes CDR1 SGHKS and CDR2 YYEKEE (reference sequence). For the CDR3, the DNA is TGCGCCAGCGGCTTGAGTAACGGGCCACTTGAAGCTTTCTTT. This codes for CASGLSNGPLEAFF. The full variable domain, rest sourced from reference TRBV5-5 and TRBJ1-1, is DAGVTQSPTHLIKTRGQQVTLRCSPISGHKSVSWYQQVLGQGPQFIFQYYEKEERGRGNFPDRFSARQFPNYSSELNVNALLLGDSALYLCASGLSNGPLEAFFGQGTRLTVV.

In this sample, this clonotype turned up a few times. The V gene is TRBV6-1, the J gene TRBJ2-3; the D gene is possibly TRBD1 (5 bases). Per germline, CDR1 MNHNS and CDR2 SASEGT. Trimming pared 5 bases from V and 1 base from J, leaving 13 bases between. The CDR3 runs to 15 residues. CDR3 nucleotide sequence: TGTGCCAGCAGTCTCCGGGTAGGGGGCACAGATACGCAGTATTTT. This codes for CASSLRVGGTDTQYF.

In this sample, this clonotype turned up many times. Here the CDR3 DNA reads TGTGCCAGCAGTCCGGGACAGGGGTCATCCTACGAGCAGTACTTC. Protein sequence: CASSPGQGSSYEQYF. The chain recombines TRBV12-3 or TRBV12-4 with TRBJ2-7; TRBD1 agrees at 10 bases. After removal of 5 bases from V and 1 base from J, the junction contained 5 bases not matched to a gene. The CDR3 runs to 15 residues.

This clonotype was detected ten times or more. The rearrangement uses TRBV7-2 and TRBJ2-7; TRBD2 agrees at 9 bases. Germline V CDR1 and CDR2: SGHTA, FQGNSA. The CDR3 contains 15 residues. V dropped 5 bases and J dropped 8; count of bases not matched to a gene: 13. The CDR3 reads CASSLSPGSGGKQYF. DNA of the CDR3: TGTGCCAGCAGCCTTTCCCCAGGGAGCGGGGGGAAGCAGTACTTC.